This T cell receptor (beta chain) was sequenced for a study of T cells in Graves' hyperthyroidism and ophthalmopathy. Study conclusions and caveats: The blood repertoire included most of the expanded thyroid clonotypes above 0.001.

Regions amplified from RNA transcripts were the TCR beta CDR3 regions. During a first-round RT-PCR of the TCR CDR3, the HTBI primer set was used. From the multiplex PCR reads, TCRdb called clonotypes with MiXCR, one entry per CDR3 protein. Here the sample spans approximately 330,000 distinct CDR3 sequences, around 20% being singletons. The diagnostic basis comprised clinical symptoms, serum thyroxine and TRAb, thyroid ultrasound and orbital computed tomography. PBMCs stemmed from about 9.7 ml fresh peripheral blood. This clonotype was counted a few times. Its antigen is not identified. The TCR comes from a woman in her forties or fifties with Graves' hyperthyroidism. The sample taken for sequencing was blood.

DNA for the CDR3: TGTGCCAGCAGCGGGGGGAGAGAGACCCAGTACTTC. Translation gives CASSGGRETQYF. The chain has TRBV14 and TRBJ2-5, with TRBD2 as a possible D gene (6 bases). The CDR3 spans 12 residues. V lost 5 bases and J 4 bases, leaving 8 bases between the germline ends. The germline V gene has CDR1 SGHDN and CDR2 FVKESK.